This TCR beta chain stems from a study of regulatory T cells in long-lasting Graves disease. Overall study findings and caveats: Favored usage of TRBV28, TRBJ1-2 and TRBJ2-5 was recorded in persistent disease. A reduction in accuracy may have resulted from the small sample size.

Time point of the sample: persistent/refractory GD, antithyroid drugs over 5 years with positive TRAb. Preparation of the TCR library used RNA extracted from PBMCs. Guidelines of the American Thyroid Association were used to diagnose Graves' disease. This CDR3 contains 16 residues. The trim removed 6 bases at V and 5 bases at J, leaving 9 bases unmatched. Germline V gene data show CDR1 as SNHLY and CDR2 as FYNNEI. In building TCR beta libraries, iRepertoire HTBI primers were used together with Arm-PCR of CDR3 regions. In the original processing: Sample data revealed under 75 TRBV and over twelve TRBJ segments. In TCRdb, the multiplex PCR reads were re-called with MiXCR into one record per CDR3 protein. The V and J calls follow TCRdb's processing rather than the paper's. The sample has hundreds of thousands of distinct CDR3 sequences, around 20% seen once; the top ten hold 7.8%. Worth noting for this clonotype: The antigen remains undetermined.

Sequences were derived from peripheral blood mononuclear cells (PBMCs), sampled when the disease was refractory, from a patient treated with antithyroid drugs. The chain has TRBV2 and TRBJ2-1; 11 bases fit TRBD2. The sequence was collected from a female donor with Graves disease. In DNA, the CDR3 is TGTGCCAGCAGCATCCCCCAGGGACTAGCGGACAATGAGCAGTTCTTC. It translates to CASSIPQGLADNEQFF.